Listed below are T cell receptor beta chains from one sample, sequenced in a study of blood T cell repertoires in COVID-19. TCRdb's table, derived via immunoSEQ multiplex PCR, lists solely in-frame clones and lacks some. The top ten clones hold approximately 3.9% of a sample with roughly 130,000 clones, 84% of them seen once. Sequencing was done on a sample of PBMCs or T cells enriched from blood (not recorded which). All receptors come from a woman aged 30 to 39 who had recovered from COVID-19. Each CDR3 is given with its conserved first and last residue. D genes are given only for firm matches. The size field is filled for only some rows; it gives once, few, many or a size class.

DNA	CDR3	D	V	size	J
TGCGCCAGCAGCTCACTGGCCTCGGGACCCCAGCATTTT	CASSSLASGPQHF	-	TRBV4-1	-	TRBJ1-5
TGTGCCACCAGTGGAGCCACGGGACAGGGTCTTTGGCAGCCCCAGCATTTT	CATSGATGQGLWQPQHF	TRBD1	TRBV24-1	-	TRBJ1-5
TGTGCCAGCAGTGACAGCAGCTCCTACGAGCAGTACTTC	CASSDSSSYEQYF	-	TRBV5-4	-	TRBJ2-7
TGTGCCAGCAGCATCCACCCGCATAGCGGGAGGCCCCCCCCGGAGCGGGAGCAGTACTTC	CASSIHPHSGRPPPEREQYF	-	TRBV21-1	-	TRBJ2-7
TGTGCCAGCAGCGGGAGGGTGGATGAGCAGTTCTTC	CASSGRVDEQFF	TRBD2	TRBV7-3	-	TRBJ2-1
TGTGCCAGCACCCGGGACAGGGGGTCCACAGATACGCAGTATTTT	CASTRDRGSTDTQYF	TRBD1	TRBV6-5	-	TRBJ2-3
TGTGCCAGCCGACCGGACAGGAGCAACACCGGGGAGCTGTTTTTT	CASRPDRSNTGELFF	TRBD1	TRBV7-3	-	TRBJ2-2
TGTGCCAGCAGTTCCTTGACCGGGACTGAAACTAATGAAAAACTGTTTTTT	CASSSLTGTETNEKLFF	-	TRBV28	-	TRBJ1-4
TGTGCCAGCAGCCAGGACAGTCCTTCTACTGGCTACACCTTC	CASSQDSPSTGYTF	-	TRBV7-2	-	TRBJ1-2
TGTGCCAGCAGCCCCCGGCAAGGGGCCAGCAATCAGCCCCAGCATTTT	CASSPRQGASNQPQHF	-	TRBV7-2	-	TRBJ1-5
TGTGCCTGGAGTCCCCCTCCTAGACTAGCCCGCATCTACGAGCAGTACTTC	CAWSPPPRLARIYEQYF	TRBD2	TRBV30	few	TRBJ2-7
TGCGCCAGCAGCCAAGATGCAGTCGGGGGGGATAGCACAGATACGCAGTATTTT	CASSQDAVGGDSTDTQYF	TRBD2	TRBV4-3	-	TRBJ2-3
TGTGCCAGCAGCCATCGGGTATCTGCGCAGTATTTT	CASSHRVSAQYF	-	TRBV11-2	-	TRBJ2-3
TGTGCCAGCAGTCTTCGACAGGGGGGCGTCCACGAGCAGTACTTC	CASSLRQGGVHEQYF	TRBD1	TRBV2	-	TRBJ2-7
TGCGCCAGCAGCTTGACGGGAGGGACCACAGATACGCAGTATTTT	CASSLTGGTTDTQYF	TRBD2	TRBV5-1	-	TRBJ2-3
TGTGCCAGCAGCCTTATCGGGAGGTACGAGCAGTACTTC	CASSLIGRYEQYF	TRBD2	TRBV5-5	-	TRBJ2-7
TGTGCCAGCAGCTTAGATCCTACAGACCTCTATGGCTACACCTTC	CASSLDPTDLYGYTF	-	TRBV7-3	-	TRBJ1-2
TGTGCCAGTAGTGCTATAAGGACTAGAGACAATGAGCAGTTCTTC	CASSAIRTRDNEQFF	TRBD2	TRBV19	-	TRBJ2-1
TGTGCCAGCAGGACCGGACTAGGGGGAAACAATGAGCAGTTCTTC	CASRTGLGGNNEQFF	-	TRBV2	few	TRBJ2-1
TGTGCCAGCCCTGGGGGCCCCAATAATCAGCCCCAGCATTTT	CASPGGPNNQPQHF	-	TRBV21-1	-	TRBJ1-5
TGTGCCAGCAGCTTATACGGACAGGCAAATACCTACGAGCAGTACTTC	CASSLYGQANTYEQYF	TRBD1	TRBV11-3	many	TRBJ2-7
TGTGCCAGCAGCTGGGAGCAGAGCTCTGGAAACACCATATATTTT	CASSWEQSSGNTIYF	-	TRBV21-1	-	TRBJ1-3
TGCGCCAGCAGCTTGGCGAGGACTAGCGGCTACGAGCAGTACTTC	CASSLARTSGYEQYF	TRBD2	TRBV5-1	-	TRBJ2-7
TGTGCCAGCAGCGTAGCTACAGGGAACTATGGCTACACCTTC	CASSVATGNYGYTF	-	TRBV9	-	TRBJ1-2
TGTGCCAGCTTCAACAGGGGAAACTTCTATGGCTACACCTTC	CASFNRGNFYGYTF	TRBD1	TRBV28	-	TRBJ1-2
TGTGCCAGCAGCCAAGGACTAGCACGAACCTACGAGCAGTACTTC	CASSQGLARTYEQYF	TRBD2	TRBV14	-	TRBJ2-7
TGTGCCAGCAGCTTGACCCCCAGGGATCATGAGCAGTTCTTC	CASSLTPRDHEQFF	-	TRBV11-2	-	TRBJ2-1
TGTGCCATCAGTGATTGGACTAGCGCCACCTACGAGCAGTACTTC	CAISDWTSATYEQYF	TRBD2	TRBV10-3	once	TRBJ2-7
TGTGCCACCAGCATCCGCCGGGTTAGCGGGGCGAACACCGGGGAGCTGTTTTTT	CATSIRRVSGANTGELFF	TRBD2	TRBV15	-	TRBJ2-2
TGTGCCAGCAGCTTATCAGGGACAGGGGCGGACGAGCAGTACTTC	CASSLSGTGADEQYF	TRBD1	TRBV7-6	-	TRBJ2-7
TGTGCCAGCAGTTTGGGAGGTTATAGCAATCAGCCCCAGCATTTT	CASSLGGYSNQPQHF	-	TRBV7-9	medium-sized	TRBJ1-5
TGTGCCAGCAGCTTAGGACAGGGCTTCAATGAGCAGTTCTTC	CASSLGQGFNEQFF	TRBD1	TRBV7-9	-	TRBJ2-1
TGTGCCAGTAGTATATATCCTAGCGGGAAGAATGAGCAGTTCTTC	CASSIYPSGKNEQFF	TRBD2	TRBV19	-	TRBJ2-1
TGTGCCTGGAGGAGCGCACCCTCAGGGTCTCTCCGAAACACCATATATTTT	CAWRSAPSGSLRNTIYF	-	TRBV30	-	TRBJ1-3
TGTGCCAGCAGTGAGATTAACTATGGCTACACCTTC	CASSEINYGYTF	-	TRBV12-3/TRBV12-4	many	TRBJ1-2
TGTGCCAGCAGCCAGAGGACAGGGATTACTGAAGCTTTCTTT	CASSQRTGITEAFF	TRBD1	TRBV3-1/TRBV3-2	-	TRBJ1-1
TGTGCCAGCAGCCCATCGAGAGCGGGAGGGCCCGAAGATGAGCAGTTCTTC	CASSPSRAGGPEDEQFF	TRBD2	TRBV4-2	-	TRBJ2-1
TGTGCCGCGCTCTCCCGGCGGTCTGGGGCCAACGTCCTGACTTTC	CAALSRRSGANVLTF	-	TRBV5-4	-	TRBJ2-6
TGTGCCAGCAGCCCTCAAGGGACAGGGGGCGCAGATACGCAGTATTTT	CASSPQGTGGADTQYF	TRBD1	TRBV5-4	-	TRBJ2-3
TGCAGCGTCGCTCAACAGGGGCGCCATGGCTACACCTTC	CSVAQQGRHGYTF	TRBD1	TRBV29-1	-	TRBJ1-2
TGTGCCAGCAGTGCGGACAGGCCTAGGGGGGAAGCTTTCTTT	CASSADRPRGEAFF	TRBD1	TRBV27	-	TRBJ1-1
TGTGCCAGTAGTATTGGATCAGGGCTTAATGAGCAGTTCTTC	CASSIGSGLNEQFF	-	TRBV19	-	TRBJ2-1
TGTGCCAGCAGCTCCGGGGGGACAGGGGGAAACGGCTACACCTTC	CASSSGGTGGNGYTF	TRBD1	TRBV11-2	-	TRBJ1-2